This T cell receptor beta chain was found in a study of control samples from healthy donors and cancer patients (dated by TCRdb to 2018 to 2021). The library was produced with the immunoSEQ multiplex PCR assay. The source is immuneACCESS, and TCRdb retained only in-frame sequences with V and J called. Part of the clones is not carried over; for the studies checked, unresolved V genes explain less than half of this, and the remainder is unexplained. In this sample the table shows around 89,000 clones, roughly four fifths of which occur a single time. The ten largest make up about 10% of the sample. On this clone itself: This receptor's antigen is unknown. Per-nucleotide qualities are absent, and no much larger clonotype sits a single base away.

The sequenced sample consisted of blood. The receptor was isolated from a woman in her sixties or seventies in good health.

The DNA reads as follows: TGTGCCAGCAGTGGTCCGGGGGGAACTGAAGCTTTCTTT. This is translated as CASSGPGGTEAFF. Here the chain combines TRBV21-1 and TRBJ1-1. TRBV21-1 is classified as a pseudogene. The CDR3 numbers 13 residues from cysteine through phenylalanine. Solely the CDR3 DNA is kept, with 39 bases framed from the first base.